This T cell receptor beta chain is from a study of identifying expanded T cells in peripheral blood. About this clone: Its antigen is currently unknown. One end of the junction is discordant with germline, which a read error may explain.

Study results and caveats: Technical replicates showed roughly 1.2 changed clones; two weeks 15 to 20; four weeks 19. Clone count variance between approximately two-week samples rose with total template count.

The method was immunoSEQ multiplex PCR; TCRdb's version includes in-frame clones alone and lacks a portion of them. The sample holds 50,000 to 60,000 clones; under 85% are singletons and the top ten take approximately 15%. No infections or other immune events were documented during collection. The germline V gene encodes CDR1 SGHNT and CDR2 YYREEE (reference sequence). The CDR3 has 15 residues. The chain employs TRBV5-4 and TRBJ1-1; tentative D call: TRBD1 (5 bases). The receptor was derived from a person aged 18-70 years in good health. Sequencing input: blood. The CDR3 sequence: CASTLAQGTATEAFF. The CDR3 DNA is TGTGCCAGCACCTTGGCCCAGGGTACGGCGACTGAAGCTTTCTTT. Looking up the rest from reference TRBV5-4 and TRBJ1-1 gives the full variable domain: ETGVTQSPTHLIKTRGQQVTLRCSSQSGHNTVSWYQQALGQGPQFIFQYYREEENGRGNFPPRFSGLQFPNYSSELNVNALELDDSALYLCASTLAQGTATEAFFGQGTRLTVV.